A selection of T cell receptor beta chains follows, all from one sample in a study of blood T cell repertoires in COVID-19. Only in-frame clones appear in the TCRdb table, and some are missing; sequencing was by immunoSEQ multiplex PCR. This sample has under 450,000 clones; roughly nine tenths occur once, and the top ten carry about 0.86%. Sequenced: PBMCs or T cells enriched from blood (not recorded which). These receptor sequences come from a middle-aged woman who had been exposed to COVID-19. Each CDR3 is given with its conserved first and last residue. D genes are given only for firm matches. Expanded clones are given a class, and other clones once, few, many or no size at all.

cdr3_nt: TGTGCCAGCAGCGCAGCGGGGCCACTGGAGACCCAGTACTTC; cdr3_aa: CASSAAGPLETQYF; v_call: TRBV7-2; j_call: TRBJ2-5; clone_size: -; d_call: TRBD2
cdr3_nt: TGTGCCAGCAGCCAAAGCTCACAGGGCCAGGCCTACGAGCAGTACTTC; cdr3_aa: CASSQSSQGQAYEQYF; v_call: TRBV4-2; j_call: TRBJ2-7; clone_size: once; d_call: -
cdr3_nt: TGCGCCAGCAGCTTGGGACAGGGAAGCGAAAAACTGTTTTTT; cdr3_aa: CASSLGQGSEKLFF; v_call: TRBV5-1; j_call: TRBJ1-4; clone_size: -; d_call: TRBD1
cdr3_nt: TGTGCCACCAGCAGAGATACGGGGATGGAGCCCCAGCATTTT; cdr3_aa: CATSRDTGMEPQHF; v_call: TRBV15; j_call: TRBJ1-5; clone_size: -; d_call: -
cdr3_nt: TGTGCCAGCAGCCAAGAACGGGAGCCTAGCTATGGCTACACCTTC; cdr3_aa: CASSQEREPSYGYTF; v_call: TRBV14; j_call: TRBJ1-2; clone_size: -; d_call: -
cdr3_nt: TGTGCCAGCAGCGAAAAACAGGGGGCCGGGGAGCTGTTTTTT; cdr3_aa: CASSEKQGAGELFF; v_call: TRBV9; j_call: TRBJ2-2; clone_size: -; d_call: TRBD1
cdr3_nt: TGTGCCAGCAGCCCATACAAACAGGGGGTTAATGAAAAACTGTTTTTT; cdr3_aa: CASSPYKQGVNEKLFF; v_call: TRBV7-8; j_call: TRBJ1-4; clone_size: -; d_call: TRBD1
cdr3_nt: TGTGCCAGCACCGCGGCCATGAGAGATGAGCAGTTCTTC; cdr3_aa: CASTAAMRDEQFF; v_call: TRBV12-3/TRBV12-4; j_call: TRBJ2-1; clone_size: -; d_call: -
cdr3_nt: TGTGCCAGCAGCTTATTGGGGGGACAGGGATCCTATGGCTACACCTTC; cdr3_aa: CASSLLGGQGSYGYTF; v_call: TRBV7-8; j_call: TRBJ1-2; clone_size: -; d_call: TRBD1
cdr3_nt: TGTGCCAGCAGCCAGATACAGGGGGCCTTGTACCAAGAGACCCAGTACTTC; cdr3_aa: CASSQIQGALYQETQYF; v_call: TRBV7-9; j_call: TRBJ2-5; clone_size: -; d_call: TRBD1
cdr3_nt: TGTGCCAGCAGCTTAGGGACCATGCACCCACAGGCTGAAGCTTTCTTT; cdr3_aa: CASSLGTMHPQAEAFF; v_call: TRBV7-2; j_call: TRBJ1-1; clone_size: -; d_call: -
cdr3_nt: TGTGCCACCAGTGATTCCCGGGTCAAAGAAGCTTTCTTT; cdr3_aa: CATSDSRVKEAFF; v_call: TRBV24-1; j_call: TRBJ1-1; clone_size: -; d_call: -
cdr3_nt: TGTGCCAGCAGAAGAGGGACAAGGGATAACTATGGCTACACCTTC; cdr3_aa: CASRRGTRDNYGYTF; v_call: TRBV5-6; j_call: TRBJ1-2; clone_size: once; d_call: -
cdr3_nt: TGTGCCAGCAGCCCAGGGGGTGAAAAACTGTTTTTT; cdr3_aa: CASSPGGEKLFF; v_call: TRBV7-8; j_call: TRBJ1-4; clone_size: -; d_call: TRBD1
cdr3_nt: TGCGCCAGCAGCCTGAGGACAGGGCGAGGCACTGAAGCTTTCTTT; cdr3_aa: CASSLRTGRGTEAFF; v_call: TRBV5-1; j_call: TRBJ1-1; clone_size: -; d_call: TRBD1
cdr3_nt: TGTGCCTGGAGTATAGGGGGCGCCAATGGCTACACCTTC; cdr3_aa: CAWSIGGANGYTF; v_call: TRBV30; j_call: TRBJ1-2; clone_size: -; d_call: TRBD1
cdr3_nt: TGTGCCATCAGTGAGACAGGGGGAAACACTGAAGCTTTCTTT; cdr3_aa: CAISETGGNTEAFF; v_call: TRBV10-3; j_call: TRBJ1-1; clone_size: -; d_call: TRBD1
cdr3_nt: TGTGCCAGCAGTTCACAGGGATTTGAAGCTTTCTTT; cdr3_aa: CASSSQGFEAFF; v_call: TRBV12-3/TRBV12-4; j_call: TRBJ1-1; clone_size: -; d_call: -
cdr3_nt: TGTGCCAGCAGCCGCCGACTAGCGAGCAGGTTAGACTGCGAGCAGTACTTC; cdr3_aa: CASSRRLASRLDCEQYF; v_call: TRBV3-1/TRBV3-2; j_call: TRBJ2-7; clone_size: -; d_call: TRBD2
cdr3_nt: TGTGCCAGCTCACCGGGCAGGTCAAACACCATATATTTT; cdr3_aa: CASSPGRSNTIYF; v_call: TRBV18; j_call: TRBJ1-3; clone_size: -; d_call: -
cdr3_nt: TGTGCCAGCAGCATCGCACTAGCGGGGGCTAAGTTCTTC; cdr3_aa: CASSIALAGAKFF; v_call: TRBV11-3; j_call: TRBJ2-1; clone_size: -; d_call: TRBD2
cdr3_nt: TGCAGCGTTGCAATGTATAGCGGGTGGAAAGGGACCCAGTACTTC; cdr3_aa: CSVAMYSGWKGTQYF; v_call: TRBV29-1; j_call: TRBJ2-5; clone_size: -; d_call: TRBD2
cdr3_nt: TGTGCCAGCAGCGTCGGACAGGGAACCCATAATTCACCCCTCCACTTT; cdr3_aa: CASSVGQGTHNSPLHF; v_call: TRBV11-2; j_call: TRBJ1-6; clone_size: -; d_call: TRBD1
cdr3_nt: TGTGCCAGCAGCTTGCAGGTTGGTTATGGCTACACCTTC; cdr3_aa: CASSLQVGYGYTF; v_call: TRBV5-5; j_call: TRBJ1-2; clone_size: few; d_call: -
cdr3_nt: TGTGCCAGCAGCGCGGGGGACAGTGCCAATGAGCAGTTCTTC; cdr3_aa: CASSAGDSANEQFF; v_call: TRBV9; j_call: TRBJ2-1; clone_size: few; d_call: -
cdr3_nt: TGTGCCTGGAGGGGAGACACCCTCATGAACACTGAAGCTTTCTTT; cdr3_aa: CAWRGDTLMNTEAFF; v_call: TRBV30; j_call: TRBJ1-1; clone_size: -; d_call: -
cdr3_nt: TGTGCCAGCAGCCTTTTAGCGGGAGGCTACACCGGGGAGCTGTTTTTT; cdr3_aa: CASSLLAGGYTGELFF; v_call: TRBV7-2; j_call: TRBJ2-2; clone_size: once; d_call: TRBD2
cdr3_nt: TGCGCCAGCAGCCAAGAAAGACAGGGACCCTACGAGCAGTACTTC; cdr3_aa: CASSQERQGPYEQYF; v_call: TRBV4-1; j_call: TRBJ2-7; clone_size: once; d_call: TRBD1
cdr3_nt: TGTGCCAGCAGCCAAGATCGGGGGGGGGACAATCAGCCCCAGCATTTT; cdr3_aa: CASSQDRGGDNQPQHF; v_call: TRBV3-1/TRBV3-2; j_call: TRBJ1-5; clone_size: -; d_call: -
cdr3_nt: TGTGCCAGCGGCGCGGTGCCCACCGGGGAGCTGTTTTTT; cdr3_aa: CASGAVPTGELFF; v_call: TRBV11-2; j_call: TRBJ2-2; clone_size: -; d_call: -
cdr3_nt: TGTGCCAGCAGCCCACACCCCCTGGACAGATCCTACGAGCAGTACTTC; cdr3_aa: CASSPHPLDRSYEQYF; v_call: TRBV7-9; j_call: TRBJ2-7; clone_size: -; d_call: -
cdr3_nt: TGTGCCAGCAGTCCGCGACAGTGGTTTGATTCACCCCTCCACTTT; cdr3_aa: CASSPRQWFDSPLHF; v_call: TRBV6-5; j_call: TRBJ1-6; clone_size: -; d_call: -
cdr3_nt: TGTGCCAGCTCACCACCAGGCGGACAGGGGATGGGAGGCTACACCTTC; cdr3_aa: CASSPPGGQGMGGYTF; v_call: TRBV18; j_call: TRBJ1-2; clone_size: -; d_call: TRBD1
cdr3_nt: TGTGCCAGCAGCCAAGCATCGGGGACTGAAGCTTTCTTT; cdr3_aa: CASSQASGTEAFF; v_call: TRBV14; j_call: TRBJ1-1; clone_size: -; d_call: -
cdr3_nt: TGTGCCAGCTCACGGAGCGGGGGAGTTTACAATGAGCAGTTCTTC; cdr3_aa: CASSRSGGVYNEQFF; v_call: TRBV18; j_call: TRBJ2-1; clone_size: -; d_call: TRBD2
cdr3_nt: TGTGCCAGCAGCTCAGGGGGCACTGAAGCTTTCTTT; cdr3_aa: CASSSGGTEAFF; v_call: TRBV7-9; j_call: TRBJ1-1; clone_size: -; d_call: TRBD1
cdr3_nt: TGCGCCAGTCGACTGGCGCGGGGATCCTACGAGCAGTACTTC; cdr3_aa: CASRLARGSYEQYF; v_call: TRBV5-1; j_call: TRBJ2-7; clone_size: -; d_call: -
cdr3_nt: TGTGCCAGCAGTTCACAGCAGGCGGGAGCGGCCTACGAGCAGTACTTC; cdr3_aa: CASSSQQAGAAYEQYF; v_call: TRBV6-5; j_call: TRBJ2-7; clone_size: -; d_call: TRBD2
cdr3_nt: TGTGCTAGTAATTATCAGGGGGCGGATGAGCAGTACTTC; cdr3_aa: CASNYQGADEQYF; v_call: TRBV12-5; j_call: TRBJ2-7; clone_size: -; d_call: TRBD1
cdr3_nt: TGTGCCAGCAGGGAGACAGGGGCGGGCGGCTACACCTTC; cdr3_aa: CASRETGAGGYTF; v_call: TRBV12-3/TRBV12-4; j_call: TRBJ1-2; clone_size: once; d_call: TRBD1
cdr3_nt: TGCAGCGCCGAACAGGGCTACGAGCAGTACTTC; cdr3_aa: CSAEQGYEQYF; v_call: TRBV29-1; j_call: TRBJ2-7; clone_size: -; d_call: -
cdr3_nt: TGTGCCAGTAGTATAGTAGCGGGGCCGAACGATGAGCAGTTCTTC; cdr3_aa: CASSIVAGPNDEQFF; v_call: TRBV19; j_call: TRBJ2-1; clone_size: once; d_call: TRBD2
cdr3_nt: TGTGCCAGCAGCTTAGCGGCAGGGATCAACTATGGCTACACCTTC; cdr3_aa: CASSLAAGINYGYTF; v_call: TRBV7-2; j_call: TRBJ1-2; clone_size: -; d_call: -
cdr3_nt: TGCGCCAGCAGCCCCCGGGCGGAGGGGCTTAACTATGGCTACACCTTC; cdr3_aa: CASSPRAEGLNYGYTF; v_call: TRBV5-1; j_call: TRBJ1-2; clone_size: -; d_call: -
cdr3_nt: TGTGCCAGCAGCTTGGGGAGGCTAGCAGACGAAGCTTTCTTT; cdr3_aa: CASSLGRLADEAFF; v_call: TRBV5-4; j_call: TRBJ1-1; clone_size: -; d_call: -
cdr3_nt: TGTGCCAGCACGGGACTTAACACTGAAGCTTTCTTT; cdr3_aa: CASTGLNTEAFF; v_call: TRBV11-3; j_call: TRBJ1-1; clone_size: -; d_call: -
cdr3_nt: TGTGCCAGCTCACCAGAAAGGGGCCGCGAGCAGTACTTC; cdr3_aa: CASSPERGREQYF; v_call: TRBV18; j_call: TRBJ2-7; clone_size: -; d_call: -
cdr3_nt: TGTGCCAGCAGCTTAGATCCCAGGAACACTGAAGCTTTCTTT; cdr3_aa: CASSLDPRNTEAFF; v_call: TRBV7-2; j_call: TRBJ1-1; clone_size: -; d_call: -
cdr3_nt: TGTGCCAGTAGTATAGCGCCTAGCGGGGGGAATGAGCAGTTCTTC; cdr3_aa: CASSIAPSGGNEQFF; v_call: TRBV19; j_call: TRBJ2-1; clone_size: -; d_call: TRBD2
cdr3_nt: TGTGCCAGCAGCTTACCTCAACCGACAACGGCCCAGCATTTT; cdr3_aa: CASSLPQPTTAQHF; v_call: TRBV7-6; j_call: TRBJ1-5; clone_size: once; d_call: -
cdr3_nt: TGTGCCAGCAGCGTAGGTCTAGCGGGGGCGAACCTCGGGGGTACGCAGTATTTT; cdr3_aa: CASSVGLAGANLGGTQYF; v_call: TRBV9; j_call: TRBJ2-3; clone_size: once; d_call: TRBD2
cdr3_nt: TGTGCCACCAGTCGGGGACACGTCGCCTACAATGAGCAGTTCTTC; cdr3_aa: CATSRGHVAYNEQFF; v_call: TRBV24-1; j_call: TRBJ2-1; clone_size: -; d_call: -
cdr3_nt: TGCGCCAGCAGCACCCTTGACAGAATCAATTCACCCCTCCACTTT; cdr3_aa: CASSTLDRINSPLHF; v_call: TRBV5-1; j_call: TRBJ1-6; clone_size: -; d_call: -
cdr3_nt: TGTGCCAGCAGTTACCATCCGGGACAGGAATCCTATAGCAATCAGCCCCAGCATTTT; cdr3_aa: CASSYHPGQESYSNQPQHF; v_call: TRBV6-2/TRBV6-3; j_call: TRBJ1-5; clone_size: -; d_call: TRBD1
cdr3_nt: TGTGCCAGCAGCTTTTTAGGACTAGCGGGGGGCCGCAATGAGCAGTTCTTC; cdr3_aa: CASSFLGLAGGRNEQFF; v_call: TRBV11-2; j_call: TRBJ2-1; clone_size: -; d_call: TRBD2